Listed below are T cell receptor beta chains from one sample, sequenced in a study of blood T cell repertoires in COVID-19. Method: immunoSEQ multiplex PCR; TCRdb's copy keeps in-frame clones and lacks some. Among 290,000 or so clones listed, approximately 93% were seen once. The sequencing sample was made of peripheral blood. The receptors originated from a woman between 25 and 40 years old with COVID-19, enrolled during active disease. The CDR3 runs from the conserved cysteine through the conserved F or W. Each record gives: CDR3 length, clone size, D gene, V gene, J gene, CDR3 protein, CDR3 DNA. The D gene is left open where the match is weak. Size is stated for part of the rows, as once, few or many counts, or as a class when the clone is expanded.

CDR3 length: 22
clone size: once
D gene: .
V gene: TRBV21-1
J gene: TRBJ2-3
CDR3 protein: CASSKGTETTTGSSPSTDTQYF
CDR3 DNA: TGTGCCAGCAGCAAAGGAACAGAAACCACGACGGGATCTTCCCCTTCCACAGATACGCAGTATTTT

CDR3 length: 15
clone size: .
D gene: .
V gene: TRBV5-1
J gene: TRBJ2-2
CDR3 protein: CASSLGAGLTGELFF
CDR3 DNA: TGCGCCAGCAGCTTGGGAGCGGGTTTGACCGGGGAGCTGTTTTTT

CDR3 length: 14
clone size: .
D gene: TRBD1
V gene: TRBV10-3
J gene: TRBJ2-5
CDR3 protein: CAIRISTGEETQYF
CDR3 DNA: TGTGCCATCAGGATCTCTACAGGGGAAGAGACCCAGTACTTC

CDR3 length: 17
clone size: .
D gene: TRBD1
V gene: TRBV12-5
J gene: TRBJ1-1
CDR3 protein: CASGIGQGQGFVAEAFF
CDR3 DNA: TGTGCTAGTGGTATAGGACAGGGTCAAGGTTTCGTCGCTGAAGCTTTCTTT

CDR3 length: 13
clone size: .
D gene: .
V gene: TRBV30
J gene: TRBJ2-7
CDR3 protein: CACSEGGGDEQYF
CDR3 DNA: TGTGCCTGTTCCGAGGGAGGAGGGGACGAGCAGTACTTC

CDR3 length: 14
clone size: .
D gene: .
V gene: TRBV5-1
J gene: TRBJ1-4
CDR3 protein: CASSLVGGDEKLFF
CDR3 DNA: TGCGCCAGCAGCTTGGTAGGAGGCGATGAAAAACTGTTTTTT

CDR3 length: 18
clone size: .
D gene: .
V gene: TRBV24-1
J gene: TRBJ1-4
CDR3 protein: CATKRNRLELRGNEKLFF
CDR3 DNA: TGTGCCACCAAGCGTAATCGGCTCGAATTACGCGGTAATGAAAAACTGTTTTTT

CDR3 length: 15
clone size: .
D gene: .
V gene: TRBV10-3
J gene: TRBJ2-3
CDR3 protein: CAISEVATSTDTQYF
CDR3 DNA: TGTGCCATCAGTGAGGTAGCGACTAGCACAGATACGCAGTATTTT

CDR3 length: 15
clone size: .
D gene: TRBD2
V gene: TRBV3-1/TRBV3-2
J gene: TRBJ2-7
CDR3 protein: CASSRGNSGSFEQYF
CDR3 DNA: TGTGCCAGCAGCCGTGGTAATAGCGGGAGTTTCGAGCAGTACTTC

CDR3 length: 14
clone size: .
D gene: .
V gene: TRBV9
J gene: TRBJ1-3
CDR3 protein: CASSVVSDGNTIYF
CDR3 DNA: TGTGCCAGCAGCGTAGTGTCAGATGGAAACACCATATATTTT

CDR3 length: 14
clone size: .
D gene: TRBD1
V gene: TRBV4-1
J gene: TRBJ1-1
CDR3 protein: CASSQWDRFTEAFF
CDR3 DNA: TGCGCCAGCAGCCAATGGGACAGGTTCACTGAAGCTTTCTTT

CDR3 length: 14
clone size: .
D gene: .
V gene: TRBV10-3
J gene: TRBJ2-1
CDR3 protein: CAISGGRGYNEQFF
CDR3 DNA: TGTGCCATCAGTGGTGGTAGGGGATACAATGAGCAGTTCTTC

CDR3 length: 12
clone size: .
D gene: .
V gene: TRBV24-1
J gene: TRBJ1-5
CDR3 protein: CATSESGQPQHF
CDR3 DNA: TGTGCCACCAGTGAAAGCGGTCAGCCCCAGCATTTT

CDR3 length: 13
clone size: .
D gene: TRBD1
V gene: TRBV12-3/TRBV12-4
J gene: TRBJ1-1
CDR3 protein: CASSRDRNTEAFF
CDR3 DNA: TGTGCCAGCAGCCGGGACAGAAACACTGAAGCTTTCTTT

CDR3 length: 14
clone size: .
D gene: TRBD2
V gene: TRBV5-1
J gene: TRBJ2-5
CDR3 protein: CASSLGTTQETQYF
CDR3 DNA: TGCGCCAGCAGCCTGGGGACTACCCAAGAGACCCAGTACTTC

CDR3 length: 14
clone size: .
D gene: TRBD1
V gene: TRBV6-5
J gene: TRBJ1-2
CDR3 protein: CASSTGTDFYGYTF
CDR3 DNA: TGTGCCAGCAGTACCGGGACAGACTTCTATGGCTACACCTTC

CDR3 length: 13
clone size: .
D gene: TRBD2
V gene: TRBV20-1
J gene: TRBJ2-3
CDR3 protein: CSASSSGADTQYF
CDR3 DNA: TGCAGTGCTAGTTCTAGCGGAGCAGATACGCAGTATTTT

CDR3 length: 13
clone size: .
D gene: TRBD2
V gene: TRBV29-1
J gene: TRBJ2-1
CDR3 protein: CSVGMRERNEQFF
CDR3 DNA: TGCAGCGTTGGAATGCGGGAGAGGAATGAGCAGTTCTTC

CDR3 length: 16
clone size: .
D gene: .
V gene: TRBV3-1/TRBV3-2
J gene: TRBJ1-4
CDR3 protein: CASSHGILATNEKLFF
CDR3 DNA: TGTGCCAGCAGCCACGGGATCTTAGCAACTAATGAAAAACTGTTTTTT

CDR3 length: 17
clone size: .
D gene: TRBD2
V gene: TRBV20-1
J gene: TRBJ2-1
CDR3 protein: CSASFLASGRGTNEQFF
CDR3 DNA: TGCAGTGCTAGTTTTTTGGCTAGCGGGAGGGGTACGAATGAGCAGTTCTTC

CDR3 length: 16
clone size: .
D gene: .
V gene: TRBV27
J gene: TRBJ2-2
CDR3 protein: CASSLSGGRGTGELFF
CDR3 DNA: TGTGCCAGCAGTTTATCGGGGGGGCGCGGGACCGGGGAGCTGTTTTTT

CDR3 length: 13
clone size: .
D gene: .
V gene: TRBV7-9
J gene: TRBJ2-7
CDR3 protein: CASSLFSDYEQYF
CDR3 DNA: TGTGCCAGCAGCTTATTCAGTGACTACGAGCAGTACTTC

CDR3 length: 16
clone size: .
D gene: .
V gene: TRBV9
J gene: TRBJ2-7
CDR3 protein: CASSPRGNRDSYEQYF
CDR3 DNA: TGTGCCAGCAGCCCAAGAGGAAACAGGGATTCCTACGAGCAGTACTTC

CDR3 length: 16
clone size: .
D gene: .
V gene: TRBV21-1
J gene: TRBJ2-3
CDR3 protein: CASSKGSRVRADTQYF
CDR3 DNA: TGTGCCAGCAGCAAAGGGTCCAGGGTACGGGCAGATACGCAGTATTTT

CDR3 length: 18
clone size: .
D gene: .
V gene: TRBV5-1
J gene: TRBJ2-7
CDR3 protein: CASSPGRDLPDSSYEQYF
CDR3 DNA: TGCGCCAGCAGCCCGGGGCGGGACCTTCCAGATTCCTCCTACGAGCAGTACTTC

CDR3 length: 14
clone size: .
D gene: .
V gene: TRBV30
J gene: TRBJ1-3
CDR3 protein: CAWSVTVSGNTIYF
CDR3 DNA: TGTGCCTGGAGTGTTACAGTCTCTGGAAACACCATATATTTT

CDR3 length: 14
clone size: .
D gene: .
V gene: TRBV18
J gene: TRBJ2-7
CDR3 protein: CASSPSGNSREQYF
CDR3 DNA: TGTGCCAGCTCCCCTTCCGGGAATTCCCGCGAGCAGTACTTC